Following are 17 T cell receptor beta chains from one sample sequenced in a study of beta chain features in type 1 diabetes. Expressed TCRB transcripts were sequenced after all isolated RNA was converted to cDNA. Only in-frame clones appear in the TCRdb table, and some are missing; sequencing was by immunoSEQ multiplex PCR. The sample shows fewer than 650,000 clones, less than 20% of them seen only once. Specimen: naive CD4+ T cells from blood. The receptors were sampled from a man aged 18 to 29 in good health.

The chain has TRBV28 and TRBJ1-5; the D gene is possibly TRBD1 (6 bases). Germline V gene sequence: CDR1 MDHEN, CDR2 SYDVKM. This CDR3 has 14 amino acids. V lost 6 bases and J lost 4, with 13 bases in between. The CDR3 region has the DNA TGTGCCAGCAGGCTGGACAGCTCAAATCAGCCCCAGCATTTT. Amino acids: CASRLDSSNQPQHF.

This clone was recorded a few times. The chain's CDR3 is CASTKEAVTQYF. The CDR3 DNA reads TGTGCCAGCACGAAGGAGGCCGTTACGCAGTATTTT. V is TRBV7-2 and J is TRBJ2-3; D is perhaps TRBD2 (5 bases). Germline V gene data show CDR1 as SGHTA and CDR2 as FQGNSA. This CDR3 is built from 12 residues. V lost 7 bases, J lost 8 bases, and 13 bases lay in between.

This clone was observed a few times. The chain couples TRBV7-6 to TRBJ2-1, with 8 bases aligning to TRBD1. The ends lost 5 bases at V and 7 bases at J; junction bases unmatched: 10. This CDR3 comprises 15 residues. Germline V gene data show CDR1 as SGHVS and CDR2 as FNYEAQ. This CDR3 reads CASSRQGFESNEQFF. The CDR3 DNA sequence: TGTGCCAGCAGCAGACAGGGGTTCGAATCTAATGAGCAGTTCTTC.

This clone was counted a few times. V gene TRBV28 combines with J gene TRBJ2-5, with 7 bases matching TRBD2. CDR1 is MDHEN, CDR2 SYDVKM, per germline. After removal of 6 bases from V and 1 base from J, the junction contained 5 bases not matched to a gene. This CDR3 is built from 14 residues. This chain's CDR3 is CASSRGGSQETQYF. CDR3 DNA: TGTGCCAGCAGCCGCGGGGGAAGCCAAGAGACCCAGTACTTC.

This clone was seen a handful of times. The chain employs TRBV28 and TRBJ1-2; D is perhaps TRBD1 (5 bases). Germline values: CDR1 MDHEN, CDR2 SYDVKM. This CDR3 has 15 residues. Trimming shortened V by 7 bases and J by 6 bases, and 21 bases separated the two germline ends. CDR3 in amino acids: CASTVGSAGTNGYTF. The DNA of the CDR3 is TGTGCCAGCACTGTAGGATCCGCAGGGACTAATGGCTACACCTTC.

A note on this clone: The junction does not match germline at one end; this may be a read error. This chain joins TRBV7-2 and TRBJ1-4; 8 positions match TRBD1. The V gene's germline CDR1 is SGHTA and CDR2 FQGNSA. The CDR3 is 13 amino acids. CDR3 region: CASSARIQGEVSF. The CDR3 DNA is TGTGCCAGCAGCGCACGCATACAGGGGGAGGTGTCTTTT.

This clone came up a few times. J is TRBJ2-5 and V is TRBV7-2, with D possibly TRBD1 on 6 matching bases. There are 13 residues in the CDR3. V gave up 4 bases and J gave up 4 bases, with 10 bases separating them. Germline CDR1 is SGHTA and CDR2 is FQGNSA. The CDR3 loop reads CASSSDRRETQYF. The CDR3 coding sequence is TGTGCCAGCAGCTCCGACAGGAGAGAGACCCAGTACTTC. Looking up the rest from reference TRBV7-2 and TRBJ2-5 gives the full variable domain: GAGVSQSPSNKVTEKGKDVELRCDPISGHTALYWYRQSLGQGLEFLIYFQGNSAPDKSGLPSDRFSAERTGGSVSTLTIQRTQQEDSAVYLCASSSDRRETQYFGPGTRLLVL.

This chain uses TRBV7-2 with TRBJ2-4; 8 positions agree with TRBD2. The V segment lost 5 bases and the J segment 0 bases; nucleotides outside the gene matches: 15. Germline lookup yields CDR1 SGHTA and CDR2 FQGNSA. The CDR3 is 19 residues long. CDR3 DNA sequence: TGTGCCAGCAGCCACCGTCTAGCGGGCGTTTTGGTAGCCAAAAACATTCAGTACTTC. Its protein product is CASSHRLAGVLVAKNIQYF.

This clone was detected only a few times. The gene calls are TRBV7-9 and TRBJ1-2, with D perhaps matching TRBD1 (6 bases). CDR3 length equals 15 residues. The germline gives CDR1 SEHNR, CDR2 FQNEAQ (reference sequence). Trimming stripped 2 bases from V and 0 bases from J, with 10 bases between. In DNA, the CDR3 is TGTGCCAGCAGCTTAATGGGGGCCGCTAACTATGGCTACACCTTC. The encoded protein is CASSLMGAANYGYTF.

This clone was counted between two and nine times. The chain links TRBV20-1 to TRBJ2-4, with D unresolved. Germline values: CDR1 DFQATT, CDR2 SNEGSKA (reference sequence). Between the trimmed V and J ends, which lost 4 bases and 7 bases, there was a span of 5 bases. The CDR3 loop spans 10 amino acids. The CDR3 bases are TGCAGTGCTATAGGGAACATTCAGTACTTC. Translated: CSAIGNIQYF.

This clone came up a few times. The chain carries TRBV15 and TRBJ2-1; D might be TRBD1 (6 bases). Germline values: CDR1 LNHNV, CDR2 YYDKDF (reference sequence). Between the trimmed V and J ends, which lost 3 bases and 12 bases, there was a span of 18 bases. The length of the CDR3 is 14 residues. CDR3 sequence: CATSSPGVGHRQFF. The CDR3 DNA reads as TGTGCCACCAGCAGCCCAGGGGTAGGGCATCGGCAGTTCTTC.

This clone has just a few counts. The chain links TRBV19 to TRBJ2-5, with 7 bases matching TRBD2. The V segment lost 0 bases and the J segment 6 bases; nucleotides outside the gene matches: 4. Germline V gene data show CDR1 as LNHDA and CDR2 as SQIVND (reference sequence). The CDR3 length is 14 residues. Written as DNA, the CDR3 is TGTGCCAGTAGTATAGAGATGGGGGGGAAGACCCAGTACTTC. As protein: CASSIEMGGKTQYF. Complete variable domain (other parts from reference TRBV19 and TRBJ2-5): DGGITQSPKYLFRKEGQNVTLSCEQNLNHDAMYWYRQDPGQGLRLIYYSQIVNDFQKGDIAEGYSVSREKKESFPLTVTSAQKNPTAFYLCASSIEMGGKTQYFGPGTRLLVL.

The chain combines TRBV21-1 with TRBJ1-5. TRBV21-1 is a listed pseudogene. The CDR3 covers 14 residues. The CDR3 loop is CASSKALEVPTQHF. CDR3 sequence (DNA): TGTGCCAGCAGCAAAGCGCTCGAGGTCCCCACCCAGCATTTT.

This chain joins TRBV7-9 and TRBJ2-7; TRBD1 matches 8 bases. The V gene end was trimmed by 2 bases and the J gene end by 6 bases; junction bases not matched to a gene: 9. Looked up from germline, CDR1 is SEHNR and CDR2 is FQNEAQ (reference sequence). This CDR3 has 15 residues. The CDR3 nucleotides are TGTGCCAGCAGCTTAACAGGACAGGGTTATTCCGAGCAGTACTTC. Protein sequence: CASSLTGQGYSEQYF.

As regards this clone: Other DNA sequences in the sample encode the same CDR3. The V gene is TRBV14, the J gene TRBJ1-1, with 9 bases aligning to TRBD1. This CDR3 has 15 amino acids. In germline, CDR1 is SGHDN, CDR2 FVKESK. V trimming: 2 bases; J trimming: 0 bases; junction bases outside the gene matches: 1. CDR3 DNA: TGTGCCAGCAGCCAATGGACAGGGGTGAACACTGAAGCTTTCTTT. It yields the protein CASSQWTGVNTEAFF.

In this sample, this clone turned up a few times. This chain connects TRBV10-3 to TRBJ1-1, with a weak D call TRBD1 (6 bases). The CDR3 is made up of 14 amino acids. In germline, CDR1 is ENHRY, CDR2 SYGVKD. V lost 8 bases to trimming and J lost 6 bases, with 19 bases between them. The DNA for the CDR3 is TGTGCCATCCAAGATCGGGACACTCTCGCTGAAGCTTTCTTT. Residues: CAIQDRDTLAEAFF.

This clone has a handful of counts. The chain combines TRBV27 with TRBJ2-7; 10 bases agree with TRBD2. The CDR3 is made up of 14 amino acids. Losses at the gene ends were 7 bases for V and 4 bases for J; bases not matched to a gene: 7. Germline V gives CDR1 MNHEY, CDR2 SMNVEV (reference sequence). This CDR3 is CASNLAGVPYEQYF. The DNA for the CDR3 is TGTGCCAGCAATCTAGCGGGAGTGCCTTACGAGCAGTACTTC.